These T cell receptor beta chains were read from a single sample in a study of PD-1 blockade in classical Hodgkin lymphoma. The assay was immunoSEQ multiplex PCR, and TCRdb's table has in-frame clones only and misses some. The repertoire has some 93,000 clones, roughly 89% of them found once; the top ten carry around a tenth. The source material was peripheral blood mononuclear cells (PBMCs), sampled before the second cycle of nivolumab. All receptors derive from a human donor with classical Hodgkin lymphoma. Each CDR3 is given without its conserved first and last residue. D genes are given only for firm matches.

J gene | D gene | V gene | CDR3 protein
TRBJ2-5 | TRBD2 | TRBV10-1 | ASSERRGVQETQY
TRBJ1-1 | . | TRBV4-2 | ASSQDKGNTEAF
TRBJ2-3 | . | TRBV6-5 | ASWRGVGTDTQY
TRBJ2-1 | . | TRBV6-1 | ASSEAYNEQF
TRBJ2-1 | TRBD2 | TRBV6-1 | ASRILAGVKNEQF
TRBJ1-3 | . | TRBV6-1 | ASSDYSVSGNTIY
TRBJ2-7 | . | TRBV7-6 | ASSLAGDTIYEQY
TRBJ2-1 | . | TRBV12-5 | ASAPGVLSYNEQF
TRBJ1-1 | . | TRBV4-1 | ASSQGRSNTEAF
TRBJ2-2 | . | TRBV4-1 | ASSQDTGRRGVGELF
TRBJ2-3 | TRBD1 | TRBV29-1 | SVVGIEDRGGTDTQY
TRBJ2-5 | . | TRBV11-3 | ASSLEGETQY
TRBJ2-1 | TRBD1 | TRBV27 | ASSARTGYEQF
TRBJ2-2 | . | TRBV6-5 | ASSSEAFATGELF
TRBJ1-5 | TRBD1 | TRBV28 | ASSFLQDRENQPQH
TRBJ2-5 | . | TRBV5-1 | ASSLGGTVELAEETQY
TRBJ2-1 | . | TRBV19 | ASSPGYNEQF
TRBJ2-7 | TRBD2 | TRBV28 | ASSLSGRGSSYEQY
TRBJ2-3 | TRBD2 | TRBV28 | ASSLDGRAGLDTDTQY
TRBJ2-3 | TRBD2 | TRBV28 | ASSFIAGEEDTQY
TRBJ2-7 | . | TRBV5-1 | ASSLVPGELYEQY
TRBJ2-5 | TRBD2 | TRBV6-1 | ASSVWVGGEETQY
TRBJ2-7 | TRBD2 | TRBV28 | ASSFSSGPYEQY
TRBJ2-3 | TRBD2 | TRBV5-5 | ASSSPAGGPNTQY
TRBJ2-7 | . | TRBV18 | ASSPGREDSYEQY
TRBJ2-7 | . | TRBV6-6 | ASSRPTGAYEQY
TRBJ2-1 | TRBD2 | TRBV27 | ASSLRTSGTWAYNEQF
TRBJ1-4 | TRBD1 | TRBV5-8 | ASSPRTGPEKLF
TRBJ1-2 | TRBD1 | TRBV5-4 | ASSLGQGMSNYGYT
TRBJ2-5 | TRBD2 | TRBV7-2 | ASSYQREGRIFQETQY
TRBJ1-1 | . | TRBV29-1 | SVNTGMTEAF
TRBJ1-5 | . | TRBV15 | ATSRDGDQPQH
TRBJ1-2 | . | TRBV15 | ATSRDSSIGYT
TRBJ2-7 | TRBD2 | TRBV5-1 | ASSLGTNYEQY
TRBJ2-1 | . | TRBV2 | ASSVGGVASYNEQF
TRBJ2-7 | . | TRBV7-6 | ASSLGGGLEEQY
TRBJ1-4 | TRBD1 | TRBV2 | ASRSGTGAEKLF
TRBJ1-6 | . | TRBV28 | ASSPPGYNSPLH
TRBJ1-5 | . | TRBV6-6 | ASSYGESNQPQH